This TCR beta chain was identified in a study of identical twins. Donors were all healthy Caucasians. The germline CDR1 and CDR2 sequences are SQVTM and ANQGSEA. V dropped 6 bases and J dropped 3; count of bases not matched to a gene: 4. The CDR3 spans 13 residues. TCRdb called the 5' RACE reads again in MiXCR, with one record for every CDR3 protein. The table shows roughly 480,000 distinct CDR3 sequences, with 20% to 25% occurring only once. The sample was also linked to a second study, of T cells expressing NK-cell markers. Per that study: HCMV specificity of expanded NKG2C+ T cell clones remained unclear.

This clonotype originated in a woman aged 18-35 years in good health. This chain uses TRBV29-1 with TRBJ2-7, with 11 bases identical to TRBD2. Material for sequencing was CD4+ T cells sorted from blood. The CDR3 bases are TGCAGCGTAGGGACTAGCGGCAACTACGAGCAGTACTTC. The encoded protein is CSVGTSGNYEQYF.